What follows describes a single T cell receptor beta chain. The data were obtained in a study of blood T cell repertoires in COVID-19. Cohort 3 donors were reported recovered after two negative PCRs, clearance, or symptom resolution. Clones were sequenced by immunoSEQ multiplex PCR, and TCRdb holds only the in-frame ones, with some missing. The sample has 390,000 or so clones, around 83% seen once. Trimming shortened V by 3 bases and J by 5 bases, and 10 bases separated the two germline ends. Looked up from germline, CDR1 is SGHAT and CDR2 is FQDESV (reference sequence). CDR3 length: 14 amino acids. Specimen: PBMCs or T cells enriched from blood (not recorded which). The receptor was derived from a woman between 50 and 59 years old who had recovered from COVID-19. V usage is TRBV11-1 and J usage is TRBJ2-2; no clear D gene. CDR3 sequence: CASSLTRSTGELFF. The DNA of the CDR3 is TGTGCCAGCAGCTTGACAAGATCGACCGGGGAGCTGTTTTTT.